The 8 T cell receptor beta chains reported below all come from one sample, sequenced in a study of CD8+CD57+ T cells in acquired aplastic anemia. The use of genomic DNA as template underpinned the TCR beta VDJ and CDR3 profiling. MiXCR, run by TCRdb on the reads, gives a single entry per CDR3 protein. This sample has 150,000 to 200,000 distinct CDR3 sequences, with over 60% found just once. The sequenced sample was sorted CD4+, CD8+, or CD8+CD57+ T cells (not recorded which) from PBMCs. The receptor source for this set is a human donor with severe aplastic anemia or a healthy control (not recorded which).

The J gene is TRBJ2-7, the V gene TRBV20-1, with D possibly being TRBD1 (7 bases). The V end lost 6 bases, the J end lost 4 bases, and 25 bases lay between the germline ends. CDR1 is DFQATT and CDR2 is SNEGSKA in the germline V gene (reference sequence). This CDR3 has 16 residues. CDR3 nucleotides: TGCAGTGCGGAAAACCGGGACAGCGGGTCAATTTACGAGCAGTACTTC. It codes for CSAENRDSGSIYEQYF.

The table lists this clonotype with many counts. The CDR3 sequence: CASSLDGTSGNTIYF. Written as DNA, the CDR3 is TGTGCCAGCAGCTTAGATGGGACCTCTGGAAACACCATATATTTT. The V and J genes are TRBV7-3 and TRBJ1-3, with D perhaps matching TRBD1 (5 bases). The CDR3 is 15 residues long. Germline V gives CDR1 SGHTA, CDR2 FQGTGA. Between the trimmed V and J ends, which lost 2 bases and 0 bases, there was a span of 8 bases.

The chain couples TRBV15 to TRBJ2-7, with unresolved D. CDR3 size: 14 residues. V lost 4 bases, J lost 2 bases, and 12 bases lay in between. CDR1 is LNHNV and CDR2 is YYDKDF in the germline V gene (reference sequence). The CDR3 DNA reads TGTGCCACCAGCATCCAATCAGGAGCCTACGAGCAGTACTTC. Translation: CATSIQSGAYEQYF.

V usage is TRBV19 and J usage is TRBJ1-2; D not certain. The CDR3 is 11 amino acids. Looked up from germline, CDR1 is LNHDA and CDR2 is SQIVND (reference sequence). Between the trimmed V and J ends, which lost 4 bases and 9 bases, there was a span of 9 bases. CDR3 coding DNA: TGTGCCAGTAGTACCTGGACGTGCTACACCTTC. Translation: CASSTWTCYTF.

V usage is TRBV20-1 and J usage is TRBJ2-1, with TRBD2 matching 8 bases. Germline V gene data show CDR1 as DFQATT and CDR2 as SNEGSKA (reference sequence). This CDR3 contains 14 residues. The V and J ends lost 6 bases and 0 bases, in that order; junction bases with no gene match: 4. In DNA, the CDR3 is TGCAGTGCCTTAGCGGGAAGCTCCTACAATGAGCAGTTCTTC. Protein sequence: CSALAGSSYNEQFF.

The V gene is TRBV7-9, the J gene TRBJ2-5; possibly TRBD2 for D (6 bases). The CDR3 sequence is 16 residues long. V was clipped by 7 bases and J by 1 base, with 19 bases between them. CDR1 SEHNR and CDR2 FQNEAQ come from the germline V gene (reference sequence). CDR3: CASIARRGNSQETQYF. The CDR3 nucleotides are TGTGCCAGCATCGCACGACGGGGGAACTCCCAAGAGACCCAGTACTTC.

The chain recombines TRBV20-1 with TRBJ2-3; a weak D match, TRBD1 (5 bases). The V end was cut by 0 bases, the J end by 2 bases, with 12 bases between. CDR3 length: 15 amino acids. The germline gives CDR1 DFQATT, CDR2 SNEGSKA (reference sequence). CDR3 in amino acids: CSARDLRAITDTQYF. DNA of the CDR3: TGCAGTGCTAGAGATCTCAGGGCGATCACAGATACGCAGTATTTT.

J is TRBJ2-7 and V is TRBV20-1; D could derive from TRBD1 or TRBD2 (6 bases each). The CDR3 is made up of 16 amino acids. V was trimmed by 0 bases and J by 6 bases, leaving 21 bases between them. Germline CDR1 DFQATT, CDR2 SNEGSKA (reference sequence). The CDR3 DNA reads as TGCAGTGCTAGAGATCAGGGCGGGAAGGGGGGTACCGAGCAGTACTTC. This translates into CSARDQGGKGGTEQYF.